These 2 T cell receptor beta chains were all obtained from the same sample, sequenced in a study of a mutant IDH1 vaccine in newly diagnosed glioma. The time point is: week 11, during vaccination. In the vaccine, a single dose held 300 ug of the mutant IDH1 20-mer peptide, along with topical imiquimod. The repertoire was sequenced with immunoSEQ multiplex PCR; TCRdb's copy has only in-frame clones and lacks some. This sample has over 60,000 clones, with 70% to 90% found just once. Their recognized antigens are unknown. The sample here was PBMCs, taken from a glioma patient whose treatment included an IDH1 peptide vaccine. All receptors derive from a man in his forties with glioma.

The chain couples TRBV11-3 to TRBJ2-3; 7 bases match TRBD2. Germline V gene lookup returns CDR1 SGHNT and CDR2 YENEEA. The CDR3 sequence is 15 residues long. Germline trimming cut 1 base from V and 0 bases from J; bases unmatched to any gene: 1. The CDR3 protein is CASSLGRESTDTQYF. The CDR3 region has the DNA TGTGCCAGCAGCTTAGGGCGGGAGAGCACAGATACGCAGTATTTT.

This chain's CDR3 is CASSLAPGTEQFF. The DNA of the CDR3 is TGTGCCAGCAGCTTAGCGCCCGGGACTGAGCAGTTCTTC. V gene TRBV7-8 combines with J gene TRBJ2-1; D may correspond to TRBD1 or TRBD2 (5 bases each). The length of the CDR3 is 13 residues. The V gene lost 0 bases and the J gene lost 9 bases, with 9 bases spanning the gap. Per germline, CDR1 SGHVS and CDR2 FQNEAQ.